This paragraph covers one T cell receptor (beta chain) sequence. Germline assignment: CDR1 SEHNR and CDR2 FQNEAQ (reference sequence). V lost 3 bases and J 5 bases, leaving 14 bases between the germline ends. The CDR3 contains 14 residues. This record comes from a study of blood T cell repertoires in COVID-19. The table came from immunoSEQ multiplex PCR; TCRdb's copy has only in-frame clones and leaves some out. Here the sample spans about 80,000 clones, around 80% being singletons. Sequenced: peripheral blood. The receptor was derived from a man aged 55 to 70 with acute or convalescent COVID-19. The rearrangement links TRBV7-9 to TRBJ2-7, with a weak D call TRBD2 (6 bases). Written as DNA, the CDR3 is TGTGCCAGCAGCTTTCAGGGACTTTGGGACGAGCAGTACTTC. Its translation is CASSFQGLWDEQYF.